This T cell receptor (beta chain) was retrieved from a study of blood T cell repertoires in COVID-19. The repertoire was sequenced with immunoSEQ multiplex PCR; TCRdb's copy has only in-frame clones and lacks some. The sample holds about 240,000 clones; approximately 80% are singletons and the top ten take about 2%. The CDR3 contains 13 residues. Trimming cost V 5 bases and J 7 bases, with 12 bases left between them. This sequence was found in a young man who had recovered from COVID-19. The chain links TRBV12-3 or TRBV12-4 to TRBJ1-5; tentatively, D is TRBD1 (5 bases). Sequencing used peripheral blood. The CDR3 region has the DNA TGTGCCAGCAGTACCGACAGTTTCCAGCCCCAGCATTTT. This translates into CASSTDSFQPQHF.